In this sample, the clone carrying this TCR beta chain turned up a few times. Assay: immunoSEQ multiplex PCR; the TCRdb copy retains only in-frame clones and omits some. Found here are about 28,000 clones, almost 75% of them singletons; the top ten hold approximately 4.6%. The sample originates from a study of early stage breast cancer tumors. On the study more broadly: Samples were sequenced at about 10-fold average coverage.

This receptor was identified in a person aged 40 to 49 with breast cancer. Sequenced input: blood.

The CDR3 DNA reads as TGTGCCAGCTCACCATCCCTCGGGAGGGTCGAGCAGTACTTC. Protein product: CASSPSLGRVEQYF. The rearrangement joins TRBV18 to TRBJ2-7, with TRBD2 matching over 8 bases. The germline V gene has CDR1 KGHSH and CDR2 LQKENI. With 2 bases clipped from V and 6 bases from J, the junction kept 6 bases outside the gene matches. This CDR3 contains 14 residues. Filled out from reference TRBV18 and TRBJ2-7, the complete variable domain reads NAGVMQNPRHLVRRRGQEARLRCSPMKGHSHVYWYRQLPEEGLKFMVYLQKENIIDESGMPKERFSAEFPKEGPSILRIQQVVRGDSAAYFCASSPSLGRVEQYFGPGTRLTVT.